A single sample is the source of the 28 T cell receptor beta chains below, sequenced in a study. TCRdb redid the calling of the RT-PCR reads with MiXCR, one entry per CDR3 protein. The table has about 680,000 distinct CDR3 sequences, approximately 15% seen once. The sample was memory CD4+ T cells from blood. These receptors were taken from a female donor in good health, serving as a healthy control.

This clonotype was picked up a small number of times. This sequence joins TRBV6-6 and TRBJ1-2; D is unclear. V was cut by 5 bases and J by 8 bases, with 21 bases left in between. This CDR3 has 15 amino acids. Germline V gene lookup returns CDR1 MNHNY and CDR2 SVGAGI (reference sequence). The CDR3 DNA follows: TGTGCCAGCAGTCATCAGCGGAGCGTTGATGGAGGCTACACCTTC. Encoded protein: CASSHQRSVDGGYTF.

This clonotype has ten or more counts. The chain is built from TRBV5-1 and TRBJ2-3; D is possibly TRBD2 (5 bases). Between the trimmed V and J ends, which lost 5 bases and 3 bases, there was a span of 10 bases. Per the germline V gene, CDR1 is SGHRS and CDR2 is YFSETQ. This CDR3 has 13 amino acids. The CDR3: CASSSEGTDTQYF. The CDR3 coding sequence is TGCGCCAGCAGTTCTGAGGGTACAGATACGCAGTATTTT. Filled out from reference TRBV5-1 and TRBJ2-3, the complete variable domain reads KAGVTQTPRYLIKTRGQQVTLSCSPISGHRSVSWYQQTPGQGLQFLFEYFSETQRNKGNFPGRFSGRQFSNSRSEMNVSTLELGDSALYLCASSSEGTDTQYFGPGTRLTVL.

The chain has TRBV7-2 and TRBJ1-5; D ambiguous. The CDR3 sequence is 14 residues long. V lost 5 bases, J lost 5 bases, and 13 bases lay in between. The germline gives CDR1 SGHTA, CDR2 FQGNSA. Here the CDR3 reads CASSPQEYHQPQHF. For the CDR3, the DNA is TGTGCCAGCAGCCCCCAGGAGTACCATCAGCCCCAGCATTTT.

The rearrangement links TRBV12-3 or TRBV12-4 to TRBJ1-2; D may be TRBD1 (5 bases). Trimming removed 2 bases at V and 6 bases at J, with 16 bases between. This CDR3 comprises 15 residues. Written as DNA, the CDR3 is TGTGCCAGCAGTTTAATTATGGGGCGATGGGATGGCTACACCTTC. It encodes CASSLIMGRWDGYTF.

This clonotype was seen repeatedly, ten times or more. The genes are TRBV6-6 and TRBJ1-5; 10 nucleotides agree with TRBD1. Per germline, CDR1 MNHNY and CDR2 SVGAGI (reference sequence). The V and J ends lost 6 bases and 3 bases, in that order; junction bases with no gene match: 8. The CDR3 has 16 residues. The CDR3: CASRPPTGGHNQPQHF. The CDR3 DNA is TGTGCCAGCAGGCCGCCGACAGGGGGCCACAATCAGCCCCAGCATTTT.

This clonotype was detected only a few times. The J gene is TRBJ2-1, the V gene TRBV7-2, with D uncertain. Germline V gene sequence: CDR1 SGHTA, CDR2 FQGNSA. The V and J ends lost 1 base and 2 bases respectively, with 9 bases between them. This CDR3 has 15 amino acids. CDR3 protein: CASSLDGNTYNEQFF. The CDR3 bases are TGTGCCAGCAGCTTAGACGGAAACACCTACAATGAGCAGTTCTTC.

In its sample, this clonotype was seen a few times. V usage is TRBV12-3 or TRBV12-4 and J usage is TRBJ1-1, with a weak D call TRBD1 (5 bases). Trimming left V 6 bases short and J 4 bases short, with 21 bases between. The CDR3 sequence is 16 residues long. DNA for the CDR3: TGTGCCAGCAGCTCTCCTGGGGGGGGTTTTTTCACTGAAGCTTTCTTT. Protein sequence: CASSSPGGGFFTEAFF.

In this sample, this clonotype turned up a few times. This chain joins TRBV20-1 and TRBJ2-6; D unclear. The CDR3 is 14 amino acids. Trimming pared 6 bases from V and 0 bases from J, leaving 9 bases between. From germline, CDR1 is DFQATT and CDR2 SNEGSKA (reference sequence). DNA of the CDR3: TGCAGTGCCCGGGCCGTCTCTGGGGCCAACGTCCTGACTTTC. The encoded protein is CSARAVSGANVLTF.

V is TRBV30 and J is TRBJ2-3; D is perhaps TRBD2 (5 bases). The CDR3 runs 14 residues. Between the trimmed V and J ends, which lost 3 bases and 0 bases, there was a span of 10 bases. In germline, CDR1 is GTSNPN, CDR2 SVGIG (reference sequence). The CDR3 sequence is CAWRRGFSTDTQYF. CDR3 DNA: TGTGCCTGGAGACGCGGGTTTAGCACAGATACGCAGTATTTT. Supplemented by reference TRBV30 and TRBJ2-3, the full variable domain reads SQTIHQWPATLVQPVGSPLSLECTVEGTSNPNLYWYRQAAGRGLQLLFYSVGIGQISSEVPQNLSASRPQDRQFILSSKKLLLSDSGFYLCAWRRGFSTDTQYFGPGTRLTVL.

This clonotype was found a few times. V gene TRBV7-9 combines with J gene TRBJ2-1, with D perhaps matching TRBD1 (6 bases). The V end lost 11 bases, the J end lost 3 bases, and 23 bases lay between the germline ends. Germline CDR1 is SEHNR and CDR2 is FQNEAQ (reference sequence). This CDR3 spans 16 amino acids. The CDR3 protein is CALSSQGIGLYNEQFF. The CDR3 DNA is TGTGCCTTAAGCTCCCAGGGGATCGGACTCTACAATGAGCAGTTCTTC.

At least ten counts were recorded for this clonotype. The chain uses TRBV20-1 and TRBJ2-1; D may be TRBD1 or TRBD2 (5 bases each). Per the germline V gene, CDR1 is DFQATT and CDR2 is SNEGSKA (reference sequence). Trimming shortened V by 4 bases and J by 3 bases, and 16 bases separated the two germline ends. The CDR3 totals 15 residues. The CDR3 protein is CSAIRGGPYYNEQFF. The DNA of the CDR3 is TGCAGTGCTATTCGGGGCGGGCCTTACTACAATGAGCAGTTCTTC.

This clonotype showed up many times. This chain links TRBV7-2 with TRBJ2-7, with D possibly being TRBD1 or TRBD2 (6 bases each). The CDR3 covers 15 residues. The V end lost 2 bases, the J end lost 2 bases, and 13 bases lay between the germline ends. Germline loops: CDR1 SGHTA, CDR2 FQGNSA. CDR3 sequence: CASSLSGAQTYEQYF. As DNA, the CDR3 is TGTGCCAGCAGCTTATCGGGGGCTCAAACCTACGAGCAGTACTTC.

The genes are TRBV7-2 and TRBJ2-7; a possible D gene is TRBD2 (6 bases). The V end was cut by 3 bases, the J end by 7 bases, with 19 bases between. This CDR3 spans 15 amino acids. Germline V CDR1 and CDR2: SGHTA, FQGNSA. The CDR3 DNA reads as TGTGCCAGCAGCTTTCTGGGGACTGTCTCTCGTGAGCAGTACTTC. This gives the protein CASSFLGTVSREQYF.

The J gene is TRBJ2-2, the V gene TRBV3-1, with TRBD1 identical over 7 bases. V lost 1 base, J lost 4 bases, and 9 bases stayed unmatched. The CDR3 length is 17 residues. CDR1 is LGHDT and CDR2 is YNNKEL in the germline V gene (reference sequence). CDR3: CASSQGRQQGTTGELFF. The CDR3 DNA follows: TGTGCCAGCAGCCAAGGTCGGCAACAGGGGACCACCGGGGAGCTGTTTTTT.

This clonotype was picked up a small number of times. In nucleotides, the CDR3 is TGCAGTGCTAGAGCGGAGGGAGCGGGAGAAAACAATGAGCAGTTCTTC. Translated: CSARAEGAGENNEQFF. The gene calls are TRBV20-1 and TRBJ2-1, with TRBD2 matching over 8 bases. The CDR3 is 16 amino acids. V trimming: 1 base; J trimming: 5 bases; junction bases outside the gene matches: 10. CDR1 is DFQATT and CDR2 is SNEGSKA in the germline V gene (reference sequence).

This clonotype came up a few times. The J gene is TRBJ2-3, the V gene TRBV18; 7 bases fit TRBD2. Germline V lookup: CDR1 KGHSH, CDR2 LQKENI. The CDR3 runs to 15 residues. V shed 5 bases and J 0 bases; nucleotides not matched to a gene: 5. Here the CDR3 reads CASSSGLDSTDTQYF. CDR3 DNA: TGTGCCAGCTCATCAGGACTAGATAGCACAGATACGCAGTATTTT. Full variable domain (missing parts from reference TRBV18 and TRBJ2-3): NAGVMQNPRHLVRRRGQEARLRCSPMKGHSHVYWYRQLPEEGLKFMVYLQKENIIDESGMPKERFSAEFPKEGPSILRIQQVVRGDSAAYFCASSSGLDSTDTQYFGPGTRLTVL.

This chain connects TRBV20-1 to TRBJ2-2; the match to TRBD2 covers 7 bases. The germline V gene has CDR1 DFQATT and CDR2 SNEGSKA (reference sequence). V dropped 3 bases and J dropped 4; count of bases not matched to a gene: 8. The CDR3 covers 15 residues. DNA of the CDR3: TGCAGTGCTAGGACGGGGGGAGGGGTCACCGGGGAGCTGTTTTTT. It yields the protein CSARTGGGVTGELFF.

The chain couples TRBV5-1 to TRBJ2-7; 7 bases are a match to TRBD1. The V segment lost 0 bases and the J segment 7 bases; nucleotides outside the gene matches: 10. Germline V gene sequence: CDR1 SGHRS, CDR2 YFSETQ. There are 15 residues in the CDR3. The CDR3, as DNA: TGCGCCAGCAGCTTGGGGACAGGAACAACCCCGGAGCAGTACTTC. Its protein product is CASSLGTGTTPEQYF.

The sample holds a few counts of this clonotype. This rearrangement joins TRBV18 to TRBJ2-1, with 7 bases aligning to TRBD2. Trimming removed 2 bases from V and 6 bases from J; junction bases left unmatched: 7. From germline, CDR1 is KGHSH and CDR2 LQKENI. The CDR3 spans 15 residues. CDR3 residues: CASSPGIAGSNEQFF. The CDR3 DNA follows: TGTGCCAGCTCACCAGGGATAGCGGGTTCCAATGAGCAGTTCTTC.

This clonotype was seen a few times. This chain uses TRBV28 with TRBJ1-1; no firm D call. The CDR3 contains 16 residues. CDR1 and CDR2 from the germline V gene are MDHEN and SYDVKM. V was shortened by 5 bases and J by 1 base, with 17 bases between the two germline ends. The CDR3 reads CASSPTDGTANTEAFF. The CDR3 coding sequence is TGTGCCAGCAGTCCAACGGACGGAACGGCGAACACTGAAGCTTTCTTT.

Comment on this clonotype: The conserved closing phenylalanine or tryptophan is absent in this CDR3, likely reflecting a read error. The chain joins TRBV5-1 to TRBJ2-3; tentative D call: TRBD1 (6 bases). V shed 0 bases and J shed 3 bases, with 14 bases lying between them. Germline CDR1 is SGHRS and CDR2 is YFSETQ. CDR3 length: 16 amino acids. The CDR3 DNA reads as TGCGCCAGCAGCTTGGCCGCCAGGGGAACAACAGATACGCAGTATTTA. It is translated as CASSLAARGTTDTQYL.

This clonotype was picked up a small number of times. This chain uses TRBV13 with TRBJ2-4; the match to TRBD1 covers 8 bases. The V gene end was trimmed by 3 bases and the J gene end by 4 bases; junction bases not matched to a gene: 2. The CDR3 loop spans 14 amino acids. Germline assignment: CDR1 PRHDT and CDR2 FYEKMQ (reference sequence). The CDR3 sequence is CASSFGTGKNIQYF. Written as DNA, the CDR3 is TGTGCCAGCAGCTTCGGGACAGGAAAAAACATTCAGTACTTC.

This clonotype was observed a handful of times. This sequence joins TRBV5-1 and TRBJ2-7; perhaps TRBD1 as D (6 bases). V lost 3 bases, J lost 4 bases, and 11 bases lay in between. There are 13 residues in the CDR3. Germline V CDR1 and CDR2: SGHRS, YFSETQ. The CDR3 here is CASSSTDSYEQYF. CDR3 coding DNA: TGCGCCAGCAGCTCTACGGACAGTTACGAGCAGTACTTC.

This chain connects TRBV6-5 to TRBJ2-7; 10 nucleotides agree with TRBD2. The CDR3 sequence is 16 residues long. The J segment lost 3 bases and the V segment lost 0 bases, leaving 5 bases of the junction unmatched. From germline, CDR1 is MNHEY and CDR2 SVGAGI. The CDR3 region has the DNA TGTGCCAGCAGTTACTCCCCTAGCGGGAGTATCTACGAGCAGTACTTC. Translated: CASSYSPSGSIYEQYF.

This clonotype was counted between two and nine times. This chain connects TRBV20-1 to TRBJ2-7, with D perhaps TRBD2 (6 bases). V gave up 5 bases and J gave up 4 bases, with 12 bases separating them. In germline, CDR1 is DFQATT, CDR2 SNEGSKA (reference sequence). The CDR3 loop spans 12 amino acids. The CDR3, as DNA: TGCAGTGCTGGAGGGCAGGGATACGAGCAGTACTTC. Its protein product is CSAGGQGYEQYF.

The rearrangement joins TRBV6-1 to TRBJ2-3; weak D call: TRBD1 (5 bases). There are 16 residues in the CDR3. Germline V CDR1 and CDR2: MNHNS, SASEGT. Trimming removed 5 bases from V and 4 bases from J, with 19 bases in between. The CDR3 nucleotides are TGTGCCAGCAGTACCCCCACCGGACACCGCGCAGATACGCAGTATTTT. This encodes CASSTPTGHRADTQYF.

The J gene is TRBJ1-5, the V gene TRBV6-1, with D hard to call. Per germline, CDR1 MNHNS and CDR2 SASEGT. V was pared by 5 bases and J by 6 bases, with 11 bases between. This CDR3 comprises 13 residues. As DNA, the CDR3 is TGTGCCAGCAGTTTCGCTGGAGCTCAGCCCCAGCATTTT. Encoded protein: CASSFAGAQPQHF.

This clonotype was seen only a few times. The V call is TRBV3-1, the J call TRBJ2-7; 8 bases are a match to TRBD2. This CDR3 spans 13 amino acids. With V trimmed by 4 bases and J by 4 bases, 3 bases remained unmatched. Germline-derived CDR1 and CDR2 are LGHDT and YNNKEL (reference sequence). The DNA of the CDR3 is TGTGCCAGCAGCCCTAGCGGGTATTACGAGCAGTACTTC. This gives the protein CASSPSGYYEQYF.